This entry lists 14 T cell receptor beta chains sequenced from one sample in a study of T cells in narcolepsy. Data came from immunoSEQ multiplex PCR; TCRdb stores just in-frame clones and leaves some out. The table includes 25,000 to 30,000 clones, around three quarters detected once. The specimen sequenced was CD45RA- memory CD4+ T cells from PBMCs. These receptor sequences come from a human donor with narcolepsy.

The rearrangement joins TRBV5-7 to TRBJ1-3; 10 nucleotides line up with TRBD1. TRBV5-7 is an ORF, and what it does is uncertain. The CDR3 runs 16 residues. J was trimmed by 3 bases and V by 2 bases; bases with no gene match: 5. The CDR3 sequence: CASSLVTGGIGNTIYF. The CDR3 coding sequence is TGTGCCAGCAGCTTAGTGACAGGGGGCATTGGAAACACCATATATTTT.

The chain recombines TRBV18 with TRBJ2-1; TRBD2 agrees at 13 bases. CDR3 size: 20 residues. Per germline, CDR1 KGHSH and CDR2 LQKENI. With V trimmed by 1 base and J by 2 bases, 11 bases remained unmatched. The CDR3 loop reads CASSPRFGLAGVKPYNEQFF. As DNA, the CDR3 is TGTGCCAGCTCACCACGCTTCGGACTAGCGGGGGTCAAACCCTACAATGAGCAGTTCTTC. Using reference TRBV18 and TRBJ2-1 for the parts outside the CDR3, the full variable domain is NAGVMQNPRHLVRRRGQEARLRCSPMKGHSHVYWYRQLPEEGLKFMVYLQKENIIDESGMPKERFSAEFPKEGPSILRIQQVVRGDSAAYFCASSPRFGLAGVKPYNEQFFGPGTRLTVL.

The J gene is TRBJ2-5, the V gene TRBV29-1; 10 positions match TRBD2. The germline V gene has CDR1 SQVTM and CDR2 ANQGSEA. The V and J ends lost 4 bases and 2 bases, in that order; junction bases with no gene match: 4. The CDR3 spans 14 residues. The CDR3 DNA follows: TGCAGCGTTGGGGTTAGCGGGGGGCAAGAGACCCAGTACTTC. It yields the protein CSVGVSGGQETQYF. Supplemented by reference TRBV29-1 and TRBJ2-5, the full variable domain reads SAVISQKPSRDICQRGTSLTIQCQVDSQVTMMFWYRQQPGQSLTLIATANQGSEATYESGFVIDKFPISRPNLTFSTLTVSNMSPEDSSIYLCSVGVSGGQETQYFGPGTRLLVL.

Turning to this clone: A junction boundary mismatches the germline segment, possibly from a read error. Here the CDR3 reads CASRLGRDRANEKLFF. The CDR3 coding sequence is TGTGCCAGCAGGTTAGGGAGGGACAGGGCGAATGAAAAACTGTTTTTT. This chain connects TRBV11-2 to TRBJ1-4, with 9 positions matching TRBD1. Germline CDR1 SGHAT, CDR2 FQNNGV. CDR3 length: 16 amino acids.

V usage is TRBV29-1 and J usage is TRBJ1-3; 7 nucleotides line up with TRBD1. The ends lost 3 bases at V and 4 bases at J; junction bases unmatched: 6. Germline V gene sequence: CDR1 SQVTM, CDR2 ANQGSEA. The CDR3 is made up of 14 amino acids. CDR3 sequence reads: CSVDKQGIGNTIYF. In nucleotides, the CDR3 is TGCAGCGTTGATAAACAGGGGATAGGAAACACCATATATTTT.

The rearrangement uses TRBV29-1 and TRBJ1-1; TRBD1 might be the D (6 bases). The CDR3 consists of 14 residues. Trimming took off 6 bases at V and 4 bases at J, with 18 bases between the two ends. CDR1 is SQVTM and CDR2 is ANQGSEA in the germline V gene. This CDR3 reads CSVLQGYGGTEAFF. DNA of the CDR3: TGCAGCGTCCTTCAGGGGTATGGGGGCACTGAAGCTTTCTTT.

The CDR3 nucleotides are TGTGCCAGCATTCGGACAGGGGGCCCCTACGAGCAGTACTTC. Protein product: CASIRTGGPYEQYF. The V gene is TRBV6-5, the J gene TRBJ2-7, with 11 nucleotides matching TRBD1. Germline assignment: CDR1 MNHEY and CDR2 SVGAGI. The CDR3 has 14 amino acids. The V gene end was trimmed by 7 bases and the J gene end by 2 bases; junction bases not matched to a gene: 4.

This chain joins TRBV7-8 and TRBJ1-6; D is ambiguous. This CDR3 has 14 amino acids. Trimming removed 1 base at V and 10 bases at J, with 11 bases between. Germline values: CDR1 SGHVS, CDR2 FQNEAQ. The CDR3 sequence: CASSLGREGSPLHF. The CDR3, as DNA: TGTGCCAGCAGCTTAGGGAGGGAAGGGTCACCCCTCCACTTT.

The chain uses TRBV30 and TRBJ2-5; 8 bases map to TRBD1. CDR3 length: 15 amino acids. V lost 1 base and J lost 5; bases outside the gene matches: 9. Germline CDR1 GTSNPN, CDR2 SVGIG (reference sequence). CDR3 sequence (DNA): TGTGCCTGGAGTGCTCCAGGGGGCACTCGGGAGACCCAGTACTTC. Translating gives CAWSAPGGTRETQYF.

The chain is built from TRBV5-4 and TRBJ1-5; D might be TRBD1 (5 bases). Trimming took 0 bases from V and 5 from J, leaving 6 bases between them. The CDR3 runs to 13 residues. Germline lookup yields CDR1 SGHNT and CDR2 YYREEE (reference sequence). CDR3 DNA: TGTGCCAGCAGCTTGGGGGGGGATCAGCCCCAGCATTTT. Amino acid sequence: CASSLGGDQPQHF.

V gene TRBV6-6 combines with J gene TRBJ1-4; 9 bases agree with TRBD1. Trimming at V came to 7 bases and at J to 7 bases, leaving 4 bases not matched to a gene. The germline gives CDR1 MNHNY, CDR2 SVGAGI (reference sequence). The CDR3 runs 13 residues. CDR3 nucleotides: TGTGCCAGCACCCCGACAGGGGGTGAAAAACTGTTTTTT. Translating gives CASTPTGGEKLFF.

V and J are TRBV7-6 and TRBJ2-1, with TRBD2 matching over 7 bases. The CDR3 contains 15 residues. V lost 1 base and J lost 9; bases outside the gene matches: 9. Germline assignment: CDR1 SGHVS and CDR2 FNYEAQ. The CDR3 DNA sequence: TGTGCCAGCAGCTTAGACCCCGGGGGGACTATTGAGCAGTTCTTC. Translating gives CASSLDPGGTIEQFF. Looking up the rest from reference TRBV7-6 and TRBJ2-1 gives the full variable domain: GAGVSQSPRYKVTKRGQDVALRCDPISGHVSLYWYRQALGQGPEFLTYFNYEAQQDKSGLPNDRFSAERPEGSISTLTIQRTEQRDSAMYRCASSLDPGGTIEQFFGPGTRLTVL.

The chain carries TRBV2 and TRBJ2-5; D remains unclear. The CDR3 consists of 14 residues. Per germline, CDR1 SNHLY and CDR2 FYNNEI. Trimming took 0 bases from V and 4 from J, leaving 9 bases between them. The CDR3 nucleotides are TGTGCCAGCAGTGAAGCGCTTCGAAGAGAGACCCAGTACTTC. Translation gives CASSEALRRETQYF.

V is TRBV7-2 and J is TRBJ1-6; TRBD1 aligns across 8 bases. The germline V gene has CDR1 SGHTA and CDR2 FQGNSA. The CDR3 extends over 14 amino acids. The trim removed 4 bases at V and 9 bases at J, leaving 5 bases unmatched. CDR3 residues: CASSSDRVGSPLHF. In nucleotides, the CDR3 is TGTGCCAGCAGCTCGGACAGGGTGGGTTCACCCCTCCACTTT.